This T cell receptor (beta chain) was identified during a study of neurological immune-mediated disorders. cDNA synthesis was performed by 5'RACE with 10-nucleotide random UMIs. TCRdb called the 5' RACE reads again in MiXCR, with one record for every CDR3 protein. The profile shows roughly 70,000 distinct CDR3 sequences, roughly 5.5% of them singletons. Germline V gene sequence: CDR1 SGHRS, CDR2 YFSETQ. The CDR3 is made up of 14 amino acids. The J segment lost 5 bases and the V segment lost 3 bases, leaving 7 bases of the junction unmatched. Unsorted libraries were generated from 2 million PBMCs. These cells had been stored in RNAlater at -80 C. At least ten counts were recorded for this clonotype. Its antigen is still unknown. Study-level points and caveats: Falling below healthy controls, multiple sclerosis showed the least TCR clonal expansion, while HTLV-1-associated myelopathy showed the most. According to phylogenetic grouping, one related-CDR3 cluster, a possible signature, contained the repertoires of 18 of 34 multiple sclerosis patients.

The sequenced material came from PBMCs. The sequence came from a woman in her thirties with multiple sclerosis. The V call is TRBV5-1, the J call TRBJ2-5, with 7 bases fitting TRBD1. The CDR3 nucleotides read TGCGCCAGCAGCTCCACAGGGGCCGGGGAGACCCAGTACTTC. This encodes CASSSTGAGETQYF.